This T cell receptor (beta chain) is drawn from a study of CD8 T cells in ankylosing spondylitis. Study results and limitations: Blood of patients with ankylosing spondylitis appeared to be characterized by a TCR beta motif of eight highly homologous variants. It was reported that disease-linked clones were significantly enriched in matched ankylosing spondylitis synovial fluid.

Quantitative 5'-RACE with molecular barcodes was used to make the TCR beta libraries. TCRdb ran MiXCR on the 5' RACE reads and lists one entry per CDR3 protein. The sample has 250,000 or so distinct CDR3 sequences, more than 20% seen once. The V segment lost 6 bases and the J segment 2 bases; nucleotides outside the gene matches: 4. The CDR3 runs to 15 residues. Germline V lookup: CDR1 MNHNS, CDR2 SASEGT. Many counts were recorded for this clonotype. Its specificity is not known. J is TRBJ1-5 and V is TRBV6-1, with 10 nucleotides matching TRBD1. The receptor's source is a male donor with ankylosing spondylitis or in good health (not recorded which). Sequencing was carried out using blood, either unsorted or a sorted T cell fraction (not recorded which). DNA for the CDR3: TGTGCCAGCAGCCGGACAGGGGGAGGCAATCAGCCCCAGCATTTT. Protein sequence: CASSRTGGGNQPQHF.